One and the same sample provided the 22 T cell receptor beta chains below, sequenced in a study of radiation and T cells in renal cell carcinoma. Stated time point: blood 4 weeks post-SBRT, at nephrectomy. Treatment specified: 15 Gy SBRT to primary tumor, nephrectomy 4 weeks later. Clones were sequenced by immunoSEQ multiplex PCR, and TCRdb holds only the in-frame ones, with some missing. The sample consists of about 140,000 clones, around 88% of them appearing once. This material consisted of blood, taken from a patient whose treatment included radiotherapy and nephrectomy. The receptors derive from a woman aged 50 to 60 with renal cell carcinoma.

This rearrangement joins TRBV27 to TRBJ1-3, with TRBD1 as a possible D gene (6 bases). CDR3 length equals 17 residues. Deletions cut 4 bases from V and 0 bases from J, with 16 bases between. CDR1 MNHEY and CDR2 SMNVEV come from the germline V gene (reference sequence). Here the CDR3 reads CASSSGQSESSGNTIYF. The CDR3, as DNA: TGTGCCAGCAGTTCCGGACAGTCCGAATCCTCTGGAAACACCATATATTTT.

J is TRBJ2-1 and V is TRBV21-1; the D call in the table, TRBD1, was not verified against the DNA. TRBV21-1 is flagged as a pseudogene. The CDR3 runs 15 residues. The CDR3 sequence is CASSKMDPRVNEQFF. DNA for the CDR3: TGTGCCAGCAGCAAAATGGACCCCAGGGTGAATGAGCAGTTCTTC.

A single count supports this clone. The rearrangement uses TRBV18 and TRBJ1-1; D is unclear. The CDR3 runs to 16 residues. Trimming took off 3 bases at V and 1 base at J, with 15 bases between the two ends. Looked up from germline, CDR1 is KGHSH and CDR2 is LQKENI. CDR3 DNA sequence: TGTGCCAGCTCACCTCCTCTGTGGGAAACGAACACTGAAGCTTTCTTT. It yields the protein CASSPPLWETNTEAFF.

The chain joins TRBV7-2 to TRBJ2-3; D unresolved. Germline CDR1 SGHTA, CDR2 FQGNSA. The germline V and J ends were trimmed by 7 bases and 4 bases, with 15 bases remaining between them. CDR3 length equals 14 residues. CDR3 region: CASISRQGSDTQYF. In nucleotides, the CDR3 is TGTGCCAGCATCTCTAGGCAAGGGTCAGATACGCAGTATTTT.

The chain links TRBV5-4 to TRBJ2-7; D possibly uses TRBD1 or TRBD2 (5 bases each). The CDR3 totals 14 residues. Germline loops: CDR1 SGHNT, CDR2 YYREEE (reference sequence). V lost 4 bases and J lost 3, with 14 bases in between. The CDR3 DNA follows: TGTGCCAGCAGCCGCCGGGACGAGCTCTACGAGCAGTACTTC. This gives the protein CASSRRDELYEQYF.

This clone was observed a few times. The V call is TRBV7-9, the J call TRBJ1-5, with D unresolved. CDR1 and CDR2 from the germline V gene are SEHNR and FQNEAQ (reference sequence). The CDR3 consists of 13 residues. With 3 bases removed from V and 5 bases from J, the gap between germline ends came to 8 bases. DNA of the CDR3: TGTGCCAGCAGCTTCCGTGAGGATCAGCCCCAGCATTTT. Its translation: CASSFREDQPQHF.

This chain connects TRBV15 to TRBJ2-7, with D uncertain. CDR1 is LNHNV and CDR2 is YYDKDF in the germline V gene (reference sequence). Deletions cut 3 bases from V and 0 bases from J, with 6 bases between. This CDR3 is built from 13 residues. The DNA for the CDR3 is TGTGCCACCAGCAGCGACATCTCCTACGAGCAGTACTTC. Translation: CATSSDISYEQYF.

The chain recombines TRBV27 with TRBJ2-7, with 8 bases aligning to TRBD1. Trimming removed 0 bases from V and 2 bases from J; junction bases left unmatched: 6. Germline CDR1 is MNHEY and CDR2 is SMNVEV (reference sequence). The CDR3 length is 16 residues. The CDR3 sequence: CASSLSGWGQAYEQYF. The CDR3 nucleotides read TGTGCCAGCAGTTTATCCGGCTGGGGACAGGCCTACGAGCAGTACTTC.

The V and J genes are TRBV5-4 and TRBJ2-2, with D unresolved. This CDR3 is built from 13 residues. Germline CDR1 reads SGHNT; CDR2 reads YYREEE (reference sequence). Trimming took off 2 bases at V and 5 bases at J, with 7 bases between the two ends. The CDR3 DNA follows: TGTGCCAGCAGCTTTGGGTTAACCGGGGAGCTGTTTTTT. Translated: CASSFGLTGELFF.

The V call is TRBV28, the J call TRBJ1-1, with D possibly being TRBD1 (5 bases). This CDR3 spans 15 amino acids. Germline V gives CDR1 MDHEN, CDR2 SYDVKM. V shed 4 bases and J shed 12 bases, with 24 bases lying between them. CDR3 in amino acids: CASSSSSGPTSRSFF. The DNA for the CDR3 is TGTGCCAGCAGTTCATCCTCGGGACCAACTTCAAGATCTTTCTTT.

This clone has a handful of counts. The chain joins TRBV28 to TRBJ1-2; D remains ambiguous. Per germline, CDR1 MDHEN and CDR2 SYDVKM. The CDR3 runs to 11 residues. V lost 5 bases to trimming and J lost 8 bases, with 9 bases between them. CDR3 bases: TGTGCCAGCAGTAGTTCTTACGGCTACACCTTC. This sequence encodes CASSSSYGYTF.

V gene TRBV5-1 combines with J gene TRBJ1-2; possibly TRBD1 for D (6 bases). The CDR3 is 13 residues long. Germline values: CDR1 SGHRS, CDR2 YFSETQ. The V end lost 0 bases, the J end lost 7 bases, and 10 bases lay between the germline ends. The CDR3 bases are TGCGCCAGCAGCTTGGGACAGGCGAGTGGCTACACCTTC. It codes for CASSLGQASGYTF.

The V gene is TRBV10-3, the J gene TRBJ2-7; 9 bases align to TRBD2. The length of the CDR3 is 15 residues. Germline V gene sequence: CDR1 ENHRY, CDR2 SYGVKD. J lost 0 bases, V lost 6 bases, and 6 bases had no gene match. CDR3 loop: CAISISSGSSYEQYF. In DNA form, the CDR3 reads TGTGCCATCAGCATCAGTAGCGGGAGCTCCTACGAGCAGTACTTC.

This clone was observed a single time. The CDR3 sequence is CASSVQGVSTGELFF. The CDR3 nucleotides read TGCGCCAGCAGCGTGCAGGGGGTTTCCACCGGGGAGCTGTTTTTT. The chain is built from TRBV5-1 and TRBJ2-2; 7 bases line up with TRBD1. This CDR3 has 15 amino acids. J gave up 4 bases and V 4 bases, and 7 bases lay outside the gene matches. Germline V gene data show CDR1 as SGHRS and CDR2 as YFSETQ.

V usage is TRBV7-2 and J usage is TRBJ1-5; 10 bases match TRBD1. The CDR3 is made up of 16 amino acids. The germline CDR1 and CDR2 sequences are SGHTA and FQGNSA. The V and J ends lost 4 bases and 2 bases, in that order; junction bases with no gene match: 5. The CDR3: CASSWAGTGGNQPQHF. The CDR3 DNA follows: TGTGCCAGCAGCTGGGCCGGGACAGGGGGCAATCAGCCCCAGCATTTT.

The rearrangement uses TRBV19 and TRBJ2-1; no firm D call. The CDR3 is 13 residues long. Germline CDR1 LNHDA, CDR2 SQIVND (reference sequence). The V gene lost 9 bases and the J gene lost 0 bases, with 9 bases spanning the gap. The CDR3 region is CASGMNSYNEQFF. CDR3 nucleotide sequence: TGTGCCAGCGGAATGAACTCCTACAATGAGCAGTTCTTC.

This clone was found a few times. The chain couples TRBV7-2 to TRBJ2-7; D is unclear. V was shortened by 6 bases and J by 2 bases, with 11 bases between the two germline ends. Germline loops: CDR1 SGHTA, CDR2 FQGNSA. The CDR3 has 13 amino acids. In DNA form, the CDR3 reads TGTGCCAGCAGTTCGGCGACCACCTACGAGCAGTACTTC. Residues: CASSSATTYEQYF.

The chain couples TRBV5-1 to TRBJ2-3; the D is unclear. V gave up 5 bases and J gave up 3 bases, with 10 bases separating them. CDR1 and CDR2 (germline): SGHRS, YFSETQ. The length of the CDR3 is 13 residues. CDR3 sequence: CASSKQTTDTQYF. CDR3 DNA: TGCGCCAGCAGTAAGCAGACGACAGATACGCAGTATTTT.

The V gene is TRBV27, the J gene TRBJ2-5; 7 bases line up with TRBD2. Germline values: CDR1 MNHEY, CDR2 SMNVEV (reference sequence). The CDR3 has 13 residues. The V gene end was trimmed by 2 bases and the J gene end by 7 bases; junction bases not matched to a gene: 4. The CDR3: CASSLGTTGTQYF. In DNA form, the CDR3 reads TGTGCCAGCAGTTTAGGGACTACGGGGACCCAGTACTTC.

The count of this clone is one. The rearrangement links TRBV10-3 to TRBJ2-2, with unresolved D. Germline assignment: CDR1 ENHRY and CDR2 SYGVKD. This CDR3 is 14 amino acids long. Trimming removed 0 bases at V and 5 bases at J, with 7 bases between. The CDR3 protein is CAISESEETGELFF. The CDR3 DNA reads TGTGCCATCAGTGAGTCAGAGGAAACCGGGGAGCTGTTTTTT.

The genes are TRBV6-5 and TRBJ1-5, with 9 nucleotides matching TRBD1. Germline CDR1 is MNHEY and CDR2 is SVGAGI. This CDR3 comprises 12 residues. The CDR3 nucleotides read TGTGCTACAGGGGGCGGGGATCAGCCCCAGCATTTT. It is translated as CATGGGDQPQHF.

The chain employs TRBV29-1 and TRBJ1-3; D perhaps matches TRBD1 (5 bases). With 3 bases removed from V and 2 bases from J, the gap between germline ends came to 8 bases. Germline lookup yields CDR1 SQVTM and CDR2 ANQGSEA. This CDR3 is built from 13 residues. CDR3 in DNA: TGCAGCGTTGACAGGGAAGCTGGAAACACCATATATTTT. Translating gives CSVDREAGNTIYF.